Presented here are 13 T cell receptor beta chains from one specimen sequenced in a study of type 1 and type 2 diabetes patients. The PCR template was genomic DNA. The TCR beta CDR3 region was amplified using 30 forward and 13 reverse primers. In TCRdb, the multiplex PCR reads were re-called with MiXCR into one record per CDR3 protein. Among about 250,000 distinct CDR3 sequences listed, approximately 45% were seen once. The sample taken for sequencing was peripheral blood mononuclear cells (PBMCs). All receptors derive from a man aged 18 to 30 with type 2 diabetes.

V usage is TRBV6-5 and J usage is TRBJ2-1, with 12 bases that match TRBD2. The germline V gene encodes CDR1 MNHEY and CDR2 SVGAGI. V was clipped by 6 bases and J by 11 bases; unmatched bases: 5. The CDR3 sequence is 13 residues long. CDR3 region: CASRRTSGIQQFF. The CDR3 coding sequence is TGTGCCAGCAGAAGGACTAGCGGGATTCAGCAGTTCTTC.

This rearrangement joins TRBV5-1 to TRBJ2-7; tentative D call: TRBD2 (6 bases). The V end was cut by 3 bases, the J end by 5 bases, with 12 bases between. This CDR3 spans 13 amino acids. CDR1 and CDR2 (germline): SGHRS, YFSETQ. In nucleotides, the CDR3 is TGCGCCAGCAGCTCCGATAGGAGGGACGAGCAGTACTTC. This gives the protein CASSSDRRDEQYF.

The CDR3 region has the DNA TGTGCCAGCAGCTTAGGCGGTGGGGCGGCACGCACAGATACGCAGTATTTT. This codes for CASSLGGGAARTDTQYF. This chain connects TRBV7-2 to TRBJ2-3; tentatively, D is TRBD1 (5 bases). In germline, CDR1 is SGHTA, CDR2 FQGNSA. The germline V and J ends were trimmed by 1 base and 1 base, with 15 bases remaining between them. The CDR3 consists of 17 residues. Complete variable domain (other parts from reference TRBV7-2 and TRBJ2-3): GAGVSQSPSNKVTEKGKDVELRCDPISGHTALYWYRQSLGQGLEFLIYFQGNSAPDKSGLPSDRFSAERTGGSVSTLTIQRTQQEDSAVYLCASSLGGGAARTDTQYFGPGTRLTVL.

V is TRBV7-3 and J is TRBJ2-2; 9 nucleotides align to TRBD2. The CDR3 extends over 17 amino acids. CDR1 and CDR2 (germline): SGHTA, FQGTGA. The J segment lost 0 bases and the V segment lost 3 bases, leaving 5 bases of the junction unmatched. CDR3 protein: CASSLSLAGTNTGELFF. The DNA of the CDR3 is TGTGCCAGCAGCTTGTCCCTAGCGGGGACGAACACCGGGGAGCTGTTTTTT.

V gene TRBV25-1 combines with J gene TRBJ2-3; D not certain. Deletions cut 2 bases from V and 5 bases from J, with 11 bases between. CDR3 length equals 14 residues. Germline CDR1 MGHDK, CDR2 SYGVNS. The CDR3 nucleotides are TGTGCCAGCAGTGAAGCCCGGCAGGTAGATACGCAGTATTTT. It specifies CASSEARQVDTQYF.

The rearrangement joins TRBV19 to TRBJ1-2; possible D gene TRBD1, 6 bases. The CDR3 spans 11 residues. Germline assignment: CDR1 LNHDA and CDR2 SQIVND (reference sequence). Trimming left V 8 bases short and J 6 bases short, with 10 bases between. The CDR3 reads CASEQGDGYTF. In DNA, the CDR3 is TGTGCCAGTGAACAGGGAGATGGCTACACCTTC.

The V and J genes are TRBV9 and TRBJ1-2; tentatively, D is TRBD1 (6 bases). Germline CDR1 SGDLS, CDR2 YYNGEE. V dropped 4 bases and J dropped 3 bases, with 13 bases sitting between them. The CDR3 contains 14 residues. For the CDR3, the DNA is TGTGCCAGCAGCCCCTCGACAGGACACTATGGCTACACCTTC. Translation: CASSPSTGHYGYTF. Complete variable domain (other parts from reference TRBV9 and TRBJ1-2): DSGVTQTPKHLITATGQRVTLRCSPRSGDLSVYWYQQSLDQGLQFLIQYYNGEERAKGNILERFSAQQFPDLHSELNLSSLELGDSALYFCASSPSTGHYGYTFGSGTRLTVV.

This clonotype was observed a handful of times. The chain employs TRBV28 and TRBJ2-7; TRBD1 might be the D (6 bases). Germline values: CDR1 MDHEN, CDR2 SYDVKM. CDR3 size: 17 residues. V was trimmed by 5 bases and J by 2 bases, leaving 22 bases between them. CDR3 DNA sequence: TGTGCCAGCAGTCCCTCCCGCAGGGGTCGTAGGACCTACGAGCAGTACTTC. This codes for CASSPSRRGRRTYEQYF.

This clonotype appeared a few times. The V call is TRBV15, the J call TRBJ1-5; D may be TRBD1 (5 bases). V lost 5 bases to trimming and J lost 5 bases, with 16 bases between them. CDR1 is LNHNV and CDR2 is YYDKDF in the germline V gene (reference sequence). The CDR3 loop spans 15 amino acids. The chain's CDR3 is CATSQSLGGDQPQHF. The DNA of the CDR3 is TGTGCCACCAGCCAGTCCCTCGGAGGGGATCAGCCCCAGCATTTT.

The CDR3 coding sequence is TGTGCCAGCAGCCCAAATAGTGGACAGAATGAAAAACTGTTTTTT. This gives the protein CASSPNSGQNEKLFF. This rearrangement joins TRBV7-9 to TRBJ1-4; D perhaps matches TRBD1 (6 bases). The CDR3 has 15 amino acids. Germline V gene lookup returns CDR1 SEHNR and CDR2 FQNEAQ (reference sequence). Between the trimmed V and J ends, which lost 5 bases and 5 bases, there was a span of 15 bases.

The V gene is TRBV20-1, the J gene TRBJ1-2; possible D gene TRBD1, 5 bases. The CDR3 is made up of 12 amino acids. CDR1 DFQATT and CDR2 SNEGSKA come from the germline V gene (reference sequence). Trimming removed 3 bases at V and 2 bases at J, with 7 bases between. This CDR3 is CSASGGNYGYTF. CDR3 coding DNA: TGCAGTGCTAGCGGGGGAAACTATGGCTACACCTTC.

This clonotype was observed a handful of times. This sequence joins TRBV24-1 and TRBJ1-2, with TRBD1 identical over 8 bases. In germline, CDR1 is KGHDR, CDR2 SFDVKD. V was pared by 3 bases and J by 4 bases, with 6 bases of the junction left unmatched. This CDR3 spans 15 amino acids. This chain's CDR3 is CATSDTTGGSYGYTF. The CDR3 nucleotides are TGTGCCACCAGTGATACTACAGGGGGGTCCTATGGCTACACCTTC.

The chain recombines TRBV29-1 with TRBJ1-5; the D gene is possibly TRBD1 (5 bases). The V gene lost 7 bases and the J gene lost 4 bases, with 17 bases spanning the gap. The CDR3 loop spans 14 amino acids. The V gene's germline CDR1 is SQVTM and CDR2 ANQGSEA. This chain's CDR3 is CSGATFGGNQPQHF. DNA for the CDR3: TGCAGCGGGGCAACATTCGGGGGGAATCAGCCCCAGCATTTT.